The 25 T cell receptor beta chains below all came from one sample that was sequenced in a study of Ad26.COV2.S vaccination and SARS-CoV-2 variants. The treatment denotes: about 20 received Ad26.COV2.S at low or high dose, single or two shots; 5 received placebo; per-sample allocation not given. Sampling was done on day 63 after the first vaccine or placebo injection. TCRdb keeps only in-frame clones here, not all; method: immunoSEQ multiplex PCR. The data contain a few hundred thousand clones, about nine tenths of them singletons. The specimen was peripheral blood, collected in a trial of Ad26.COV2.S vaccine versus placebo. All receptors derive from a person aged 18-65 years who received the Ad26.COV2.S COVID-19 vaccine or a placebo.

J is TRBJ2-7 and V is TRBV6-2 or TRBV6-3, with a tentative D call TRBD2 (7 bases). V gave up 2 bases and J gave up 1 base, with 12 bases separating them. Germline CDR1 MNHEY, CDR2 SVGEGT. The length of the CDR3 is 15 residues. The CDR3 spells CASSYGGALSYEQYF. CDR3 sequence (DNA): TGTGCCAGCAGTTACGGGGGGGCTCTATCCTACGAGCAGTACTTC.

The CDR3 coding sequence is TGTGCCAGCAGCCAATCCCTAACCACCTACAATGAGCAGTTCTTC. It yields the protein CASSQSLTTYNEQFF. The rearrangement uses TRBV3-1 (or the pseudogene TRBV3-2) and TRBJ2-1; D is unresolved. The V gene's germline CDR1 is LGHDT and CDR2 YNNKEL (reference sequence). This CDR3 is 15 amino acids long. Deletions cut 2 bases from V and 2 bases from J, with 10 bases between.

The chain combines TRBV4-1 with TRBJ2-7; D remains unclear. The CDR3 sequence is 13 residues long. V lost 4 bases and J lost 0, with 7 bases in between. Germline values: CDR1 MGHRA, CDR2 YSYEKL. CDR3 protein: CASSPYDSYEQYF. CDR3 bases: TGCGCCAGCAGCCCCTATGACTCCTACGAGCAGTACTTC.

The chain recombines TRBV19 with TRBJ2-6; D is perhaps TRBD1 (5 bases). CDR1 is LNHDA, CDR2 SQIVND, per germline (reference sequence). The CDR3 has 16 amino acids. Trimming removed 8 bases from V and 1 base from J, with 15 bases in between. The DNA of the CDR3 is TGTGCCAGTTCAAACCAGGGTTTTTCTGGGGCCAACGTCCTGACTTTC. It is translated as CASSNQGFSGANVLTF. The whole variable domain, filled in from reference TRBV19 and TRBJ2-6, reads DGGITQSPKYLFRKEGQNVTLSCEQNLNHDAMYWYRQDPGQGLRLIYYSQIVNDFQKGDIAEGYSVSREKKESFPLTVTSAQKNPTAFYLCASSNQGFSGANVLTFGAGSRLTVL.

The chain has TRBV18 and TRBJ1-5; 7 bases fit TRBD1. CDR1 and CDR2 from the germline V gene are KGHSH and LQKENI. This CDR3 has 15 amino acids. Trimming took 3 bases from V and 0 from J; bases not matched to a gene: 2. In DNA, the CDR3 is TGTGCCAGCTCACCCTCAGGGGGTAGCAATCAGCCCCAGCATTTT. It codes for CASSPSGGSNQPQHF.

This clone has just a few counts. CDR3 in DNA: TGTGCCACCAGCAGAGATGATCGTAACGGTCAGCCCCAGCATTTT. Its protein product is CATSRDDRNGQPQHF. V usage is TRBV15 and J usage is TRBJ1-5; D ambiguous. V was clipped by 0 bases and J by 6 bases, with 12 bases between them. The CDR3 sequence is 15 residues long. The germline gives CDR1 LNHNV, CDR2 YYDKDF (reference sequence).

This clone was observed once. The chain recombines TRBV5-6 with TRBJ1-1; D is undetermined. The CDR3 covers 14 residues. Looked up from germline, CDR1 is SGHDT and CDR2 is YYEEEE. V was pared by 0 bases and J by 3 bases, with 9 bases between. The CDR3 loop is CASSLVGVDTEAFF. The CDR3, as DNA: TGTGCCAGCAGCTTGGTGGGCGTCGACACTGAAGCTTTCTTT.

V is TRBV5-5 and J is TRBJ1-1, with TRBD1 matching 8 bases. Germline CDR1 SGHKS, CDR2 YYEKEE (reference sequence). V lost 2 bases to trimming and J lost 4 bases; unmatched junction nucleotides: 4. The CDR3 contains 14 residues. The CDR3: CASSLGQGITEAFF. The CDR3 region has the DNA TGTGCCAGCAGCTTAGGACAGGGAATCACTGAAGCTTTCTTT.

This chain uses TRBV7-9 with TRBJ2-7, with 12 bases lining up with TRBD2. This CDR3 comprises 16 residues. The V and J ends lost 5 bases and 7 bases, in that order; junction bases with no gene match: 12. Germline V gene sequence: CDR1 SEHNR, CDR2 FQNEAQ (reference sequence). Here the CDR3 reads CASSRGLAGETWEQYF. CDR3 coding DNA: TGTGCCAGCAGCCGGGGACTAGCGGGTGAAACGTGGGAGCAGTACTTC. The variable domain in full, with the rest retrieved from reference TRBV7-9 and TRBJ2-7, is DTGVSQNPRHKITKRGQNVTFRCDPISEHNRLYWYRQTLGQGPEFLTYFQNEAQLEKSRLLSDRFSAERPKGSFSTLEIQRTEQGDSAMYLCASSRGLAGETWEQYFGPGTRLTVT.

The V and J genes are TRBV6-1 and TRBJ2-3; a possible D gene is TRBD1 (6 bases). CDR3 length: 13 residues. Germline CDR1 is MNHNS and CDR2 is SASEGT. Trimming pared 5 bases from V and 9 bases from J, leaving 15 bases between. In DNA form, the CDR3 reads TGTGCCAGCAGTCAGGGAGCGAGGGGGACGCAGTATTTT. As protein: CASSQGARGTQYF.

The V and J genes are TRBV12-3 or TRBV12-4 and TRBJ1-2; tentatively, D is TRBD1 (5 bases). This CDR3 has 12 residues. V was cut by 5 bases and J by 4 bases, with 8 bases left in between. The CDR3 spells CASSRGLYGYTF. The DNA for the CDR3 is TGTGCCAGCAGTAGGGGACTCTATGGCTACACCTTC.

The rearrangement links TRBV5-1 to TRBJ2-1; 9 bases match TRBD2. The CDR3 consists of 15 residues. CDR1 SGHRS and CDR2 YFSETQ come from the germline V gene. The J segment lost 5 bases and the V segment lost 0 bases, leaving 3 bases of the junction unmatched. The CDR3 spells CASSLEGLANNEQFF. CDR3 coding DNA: TGCGCCAGCAGCTTGGAGGGACTAGCTAACAATGAGCAGTTCTTC.

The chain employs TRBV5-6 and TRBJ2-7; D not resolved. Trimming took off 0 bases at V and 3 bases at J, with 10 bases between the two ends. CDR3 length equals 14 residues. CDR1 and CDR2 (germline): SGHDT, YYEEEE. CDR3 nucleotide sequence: TGTGCCAGCAGCTTGGTGGTCAGAAACTACGAGCAGTACTTC. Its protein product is CASSLVVRNYEQYF.

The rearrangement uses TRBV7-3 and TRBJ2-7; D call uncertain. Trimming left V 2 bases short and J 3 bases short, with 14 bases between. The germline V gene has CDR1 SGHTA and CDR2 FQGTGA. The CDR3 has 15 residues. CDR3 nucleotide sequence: TGTGCCAGCAGCTTAGGGCCGGACGCCCGCTACGAGCAGTACTTC. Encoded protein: CASSLGPDARYEQYF. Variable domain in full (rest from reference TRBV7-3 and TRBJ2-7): GAGVSQTPSNKVTEKGKYVELRCDPISGHTALYWYRQSLGQGPEFLIYFQGTGAADDSGLPNDRFFAVRPEGSVSTLKIQRTERGDSAVYLCASSLGPDARYEQYFGPGTRLTVT.

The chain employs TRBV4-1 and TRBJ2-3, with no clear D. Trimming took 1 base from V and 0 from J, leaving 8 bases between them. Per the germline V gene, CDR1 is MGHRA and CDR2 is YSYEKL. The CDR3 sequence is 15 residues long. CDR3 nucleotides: TGCGCCAGCAGCCAAGGCCAGTTTAGCACAGATACGCAGTATTTT. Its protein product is CASSQGQFSTDTQYF.

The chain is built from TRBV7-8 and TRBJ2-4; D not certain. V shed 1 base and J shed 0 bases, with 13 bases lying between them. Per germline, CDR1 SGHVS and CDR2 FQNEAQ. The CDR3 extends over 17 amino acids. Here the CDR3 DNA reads TGTGCCAGCAGCTTAGAATTGGGTTTGTTAGCCAAAAACATTCAGTACTTC. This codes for CASSLELGLLAKNIQYF.

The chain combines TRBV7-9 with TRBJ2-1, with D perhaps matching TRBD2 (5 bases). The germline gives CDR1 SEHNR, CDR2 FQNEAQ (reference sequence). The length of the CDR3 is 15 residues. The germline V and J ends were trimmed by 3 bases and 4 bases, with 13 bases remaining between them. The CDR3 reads CASSLDSVRYNEQFF. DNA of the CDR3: TGTGCCAGCAGCTTGGACTCCGTTCGATACAATGAGCAGTTCTTC.

The CDR3 region is CASSPRDRGTGELFF. CDR3 in DNA: TGTGCCAGTAGCCCTAGGGACAGGGGGACCGGGGAGCTGTTTTTT. The chain couples TRBV19 to TRBJ2-2; 11 bases agree with TRBD1. Trimming removed 6 bases from V and 5 bases from J; junction bases left unmatched: 5. Per the germline V gene, CDR1 is LNHDA and CDR2 is SQIVND (reference sequence). The length of the CDR3 is 15 residues.

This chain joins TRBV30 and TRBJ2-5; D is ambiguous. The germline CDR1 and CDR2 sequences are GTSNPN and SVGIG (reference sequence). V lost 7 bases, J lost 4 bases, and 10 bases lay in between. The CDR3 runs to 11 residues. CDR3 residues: CAFGLLETQYF. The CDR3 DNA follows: TGTGCCTTCGGGTTGTTAGAGACCCAGTACTTC.

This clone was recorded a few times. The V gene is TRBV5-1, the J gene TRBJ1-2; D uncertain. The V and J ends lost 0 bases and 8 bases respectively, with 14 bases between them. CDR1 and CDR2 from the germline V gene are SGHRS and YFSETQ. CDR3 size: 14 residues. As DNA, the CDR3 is TGCGCCAGCAGCTTGGTAGGAGGGCCCGGAGGCTACACCTTC. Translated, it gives CASSLVGGPGGYTF.

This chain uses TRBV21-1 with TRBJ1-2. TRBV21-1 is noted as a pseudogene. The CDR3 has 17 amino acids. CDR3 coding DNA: TGTGCCAGCAGCAAAAGGGAGCCTCAGCGATCTAACTATGGCTACACCTTC. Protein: CASSKREPQRSNYGYTF.

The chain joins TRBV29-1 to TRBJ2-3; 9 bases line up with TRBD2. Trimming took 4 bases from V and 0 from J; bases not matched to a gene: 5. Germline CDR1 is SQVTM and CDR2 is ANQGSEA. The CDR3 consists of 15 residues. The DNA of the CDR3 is TGCAGCGTTGTGCGACTAGCGGATAGCACAGATACGCAGTATTTT. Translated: CSVVRLADSTDTQYF.

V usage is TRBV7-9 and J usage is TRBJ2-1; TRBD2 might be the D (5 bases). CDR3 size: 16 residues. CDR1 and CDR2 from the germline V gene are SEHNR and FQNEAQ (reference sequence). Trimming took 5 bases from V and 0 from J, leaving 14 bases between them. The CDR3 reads CASSPLGLSSYNEQFF. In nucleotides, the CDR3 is TGTGCCAGCAGCCCACTAGGACTGAGCTCCTACAATGAGCAGTTCTTC.

The CDR3 protein is CASSLGSVKETQYF. The CDR3 DNA reads TGTGCCAGCAGCTTAGGGTCGGTAAAAGAGACCCAGTACTTC. The chain is built from TRBV7-2 and TRBJ2-5; D remains unclear. The CDR3 has 14 residues. Trimming removed 1 base at V and 3 bases at J, with 9 bases between. Germline V CDR1 and CDR2: SGHTA, FQGNSA.

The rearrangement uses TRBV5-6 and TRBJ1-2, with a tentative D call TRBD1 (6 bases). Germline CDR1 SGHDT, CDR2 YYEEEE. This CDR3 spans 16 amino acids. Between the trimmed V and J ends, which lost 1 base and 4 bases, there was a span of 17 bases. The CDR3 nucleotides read TGTGCCAGCAGCTTGTGGGGGCGATCAGGGGTCTATGGCTACACCTTC. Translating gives CASSLWGRSGVYGYTF.